A single sample gave rise to the 26 T cell receptor beta chains below, sequenced in a study of metastatic and nonmetastatic thyroid tumors. TCRdb re-analyzed the PCR reads through MiXCR. Of about 89,000 clones in the sample, around 13% were seen once. All patients reached thyroid surgery having received no treatment beforehand. Input material: tumor tissue. The receptor set was obtained from a female donor with papillary thyroid cancer or a benign thyroid nodule (not recorded which). Some clones in this sample may be carry-over from other donors' samples.

This clone occurred a few times. The CDR3 loop reads CASSQGGSQQSFF. The CDR3 coding sequence is TGTGCCAGCAGCCAAGGTGGCAGCCAGCAGTCTTTCTTT. This chain uses TRBV14 with TRBJ1-1, with no clear D. V was clipped by 1 base and J by 12 bases, with 15 bases between them. CDR3 length equals 13 residues. CDR1 and CDR2 from the germline V gene are SGHDN and FVKESK.

The gene calls are TRBV2 and TRBJ2-7, with TRBD2 identical over 13 bases. From germline, CDR1 is SNHLY and CDR2 FYNNEI. The CDR3 sequence is 16 residues long. After removal of 7 bases from V and 5 bases from J, the junction contained 11 bases not matched to a gene. The chain's CDR3 is CASIGGTSGRVHEQYF. The DNA for the CDR3 is TGTGCCAGCATTGGCGGTACTAGCGGGAGGGTCCACGAGCAGTACTTC.

Only a few counts were recorded for this clone. With a much larger clone just one base away, this may be a read error. Other nucleotide sequences in the sample specify the same CDR3. The J gene is TRBJ2-3, the V gene TRBV29-1; D is possibly TRBD1 or TRBD2 (5 bases each). The CDR3 contains 14 residues. The ends were cut back, 6 bases at V and 4 bases at J, with 17 bases in the middle. The germline V gene encodes CDR1 SQVTM and CDR2 ANQGSEA. CDR3 DNA: TGCAGCGTGAGGGGCCGACGTGTCGCAGATACGCAGTATTTT. The encoded protein is CSVRGRRVADTQYF.

The sample holds many counts of this clone. CDR3 nucleotides: TGTGCCAGCAGGACCCCGAGCGGACACTCCTACAATGAGCAGTTCTTC. Translated: CASRTPSGHSYNEQFF. The chain employs TRBV6-2 or TRBV6-3 and TRBJ2-1; D might be TRBD1 or TRBD2, each matching 5 bases. The CDR3 runs to 16 residues. Between the trimmed V and J ends, which lost 6 bases and 0 bases, there was a span of 15 bases. Germline CDR1 is MNHEY and CDR2 is SVGEGT.

This clone has just a few counts. This may arise from a read error, as a much more abundant clone is one base away. The chain carries TRBV10-3 and TRBJ2-3; D is undetermined. Trimming removed 2 bases from V and 2 bases from J, with 8 bases in between. The CDR3 is 14 residues long. In germline, CDR1 is ENHRY, CDR2 SYGVKD. CDR3 loop: CAISEGWATDTQYF. The DNA for the CDR3 is TGTGCCATCAGTGAGGGGTGGGCCACAGATACGCAGTATTTT.

This clone was detected ten times or more. Other DNA sequences in the same sample also yield this CDR3. The J gene is TRBJ1-4, the V gene TRBV5-1, with 9 bases identical to TRBD1. CDR3 length equals 16 residues. The V gene's germline CDR1 is SGHRS and CDR2 YFSETQ. V lost 1 base, J lost 8 bases, and 9 bases stayed unmatched. CDR3 bases: TGCGCCAGCAGCTTGCCGTCGACAGGGGGTCGGGAAAAACTGTTTTTT. Translated: CASSLPSTGGREKLFF. Supplemented by reference TRBV5-1 and TRBJ1-4, the full variable domain reads KAGVTQTPRYLIKTRGQQVTLSCSPISGHRSVSWYQQTPGQGLQFLFEYFSETQRNKGNFPGRFSGRQFSNSRSEMNVSTLELGDSALYLCASSLPSTGGREKLFFGSGTQLSVL.

This clone was recorded many times. The chain employs TRBV18 and TRBJ2-7, with a possible D match to TRBD2 (5 bases). V was trimmed by 1 base and J by 3 bases, leaving 16 bases between them. From germline, CDR1 is KGHSH and CDR2 LQKENI. The CDR3 spans 16 residues. CDR3 sequence: CASSPQIRSGVYEQYF. Written as DNA, the CDR3 is TGTGCCAGCTCACCACAAATTCGGAGCGGAGTCTACGAGCAGTACTTC. Variable domain in full (rest from reference TRBV18 and TRBJ2-7): NAGVMQNPRHLVRRRGQEARLRCSPMKGHSHVYWYRQLPEEGLKFMVYLQKENIIDESGMPKERFSAEFPKEGPSILRIQQVVRGDSAAYFCASSPQIRSGVYEQYFGPGTRLTVT.

Comments on this clone: The sample carries other DNA sequences with the same CDR3. The gene calls are TRBV5-5 and TRBJ2-5; maybe TRBD1 (6 bases). V lost 2 bases and J 5 bases, leaving 10 bases between the germline ends. Germline values: CDR1 SGHKS, CDR2 YYEKEE (reference sequence). The length of the CDR3 is 13 residues. The CDR3 DNA reads TGTGCCAGCAGCTTAACAGGGTCGGAGACCCAGTACTTC. Translating gives CASSLTGSETQYF.

The table lists this clone with many counts. The V call is TRBV5-1, the J call TRBJ2-7, with 7 positions matching TRBD1. Looked up from germline, CDR1 is SGHRS and CDR2 is YFSETQ. The CDR3 consists of 12 residues. The J segment lost 2 bases and the V segment lost 6 bases, leaving 2 bases of the junction unmatched. The CDR3 nucleotides are TGCGCCAGCACCGGGACAGCCTACGAGCAGTACTTC. Translated: CASTGTAYEQYF.

The J gene is TRBJ1-5, the V gene TRBV19, with a tentative D call TRBD1 (5 bases). V was cut by 5 bases and J by 12 bases, with 23 bases left in between. CDR3 size: 15 residues. Germline V CDR1 and CDR2: LNHDA, SQIVND (reference sequence). The CDR3 DNA is TGTGCCAGTAGTTCCTCCCCGGTTCTGGGGGAGAACCAGCATTTT. Its translation: CASSSSPVLGENQHF.

Here the CDR3 reads CASSSTRQRDGYTF. The CDR3 coding sequence is TGTGCCAGCAGCTCGACACGGCAACGCGATGGCTACACCTTC. The genes are TRBV13 and TRBJ1-2; D is ambiguous. V lost 4 bases, J lost 6 bases, and 15 bases lay in between. Germline-derived CDR1 and CDR2 are PRHDT and FYEKMQ (reference sequence). The CDR3 length is 14 residues.

This clone has ten or more counts. V gene TRBV6-1 combines with J gene TRBJ2-3; 9 positions match TRBD2. With 8 bases clipped from V and 3 bases from J, the junction kept 9 bases outside the gene matches. The CDR3 spans 15 residues. Per germline, CDR1 MNHNS and CDR2 SASEGT. The CDR3 DNA follows: TGTGCCAGCTCGATCGTAGCGGGAGTAACAGATACGCAGTATTTT. Protein sequence: CASSIVAGVTDTQYF.

As concerns this clone: This may arise from a read error, as a much more abundant clone is one base away. Different DNA sequences within this sample yield the same CDR3. The rearrangement links TRBV24-1 to TRBJ2-3, with D maybe TRBD2 (5 bases). V was cut by 7 bases and J by 6 bases, with 13 bases left in between. Germline loops: CDR1 KGHDR, CDR2 SFDVKD. The CDR3 has 13 amino acids. CDR3 sequence reads: CATRRGAEDTQYF. The CDR3 nucleotides are TGTGCCACCAGACGGGGAGCAGAGGATACGCAGTATTTT.

Regarding this clone: A read error may explain this, as a much larger clone is one base away. The rearrangement links TRBV4-1 to TRBJ1-1; tentative D call: TRBD1 (5 bases). This CDR3 is built from 15 residues. Per the germline V gene, CDR1 is MGHRA and CDR2 is YSYEKL. Trimming removed 3 bases at V and 4 bases at J, with 15 bases between. The CDR3 here is CASSHRDGEGTEAFF. The DNA for the CDR3 is TGCGCCAGCAGCCACAGGGACGGGGAAGGCACTGAAGCTTTCTTT.

This clone was seen many times. The gene calls are TRBV29-1 and TRBJ2-7; no definite D call. Germline V CDR1 and CDR2: SQVTM, ANQGSEA. Trimming removed 4 bases at V and 0 bases at J, with 13 bases between. CDR3 length equals 14 residues. CDR3 sequence reads: CSVGGRRASYEQYF. The CDR3 DNA sequence: TGCAGCGTTGGGGGAAGAAGGGCCTCCTACGAGCAGTACTTC.

This clone was detected ten times or more. The rearrangement links TRBV5-1 to TRBJ2-2, with 7 positions matching TRBD1. CDR3 size: 14 residues. CDR1 is SGHRS and CDR2 is YFSETQ in the germline V gene. J was trimmed by 4 bases and V by 7 bases; bases with no gene match: 7. The CDR3 protein is CASWTGLSTGELFF. The CDR3 bases are TGCGCCAGCTGGACAGGCTTGAGCACCGGGGAGCTGTTTTTT. The full variable domain, completed using reference TRBV5-1 and TRBJ2-2, is KAGVTQTPRYLIKTRGQQVTLSCSPISGHRSVSWYQQTPGQGLQFLFEYFSETQRNKGNFPGRFSGRQFSNSRSEMNVSTLELGDSALYLCASWTGLSTGELFFGEGSRLTVL.

With regard to this clone: Since a much larger clone is just one base distant, this may be a read error. The chain links TRBV28 to TRBJ2-7; D call uncertain. The germline V gene has CDR1 MDHEN and CDR2 SYDVKM. CDR3 size: 13 residues. The CDR3 nucleotides read TGTGCCAGCAGTTCCCCTCCAGGTGACGATCAGTACTTC. Its translation: CASSSPPGDDQYF.

This clone was observed a single time. V gene TRBV9 combines with J gene TRBJ1-2; D gene unclear. The V gene's germline CDR1 is SGDLS and CDR2 YYNGEE. V gave up 0 bases and J gave up 4 bases, with 16 bases separating them. CDR3 length equals 16 residues. CDR3 residues: CASSVDEKPRGYGYTF. CDR3 nucleotide sequence: TGTGCCAGCAGCGTAGACGAAAAGCCGCGCGGCTATGGCTACACCTTC. Combining the CDR3 with reference TRBV9 and TRBJ1-2 gives the whole variable domain DSGVTQTPKHLITATGQRVTLRCSPRSGDLSVYWYQQSLDQGLQFLIQYYNGEERAKGNILERFSAQQFPDLHSELNLSSLELGDSALYFCASSVDEKPRGYGYTFGSGTRLTVV.

This clone showed up many times. The rearrangement joins TRBV9 to TRBJ2-3; a weak D match, TRBD2 (6 bases). Germline lookup yields CDR1 SGDLS and CDR2 YYNGEE. V was pared by 3 bases and J by 4 bases, with 18 bases between. This CDR3 spans 16 amino acids. CDR3 DNA: TGTGCCAGCAGCGCACAACTAGCCGCGCCCGCAGATACGCAGTATTTT. Translating gives CASSAQLAAPADTQYF.

V is TRBV6-5 and J is TRBJ1-5; D not certain. The V gene's germline CDR1 is MNHEY and CDR2 SVGAGI. This CDR3 contains 15 residues. V lost 2 bases and J 3 bases, leaving 11 bases between the germline ends. The CDR3 DNA reads TGTGCCAGCAGTTACGGGGTCTTGGTCAATCAGCCCCAGCATTTT. Translation gives CASSYGVLVNQPQHF.

This clone was observed a handful of times. The V gene is TRBV7-9, the J gene TRBJ2-3; D is possibly TRBD1 (8 bases). The V and J ends lost 3 bases and 5 bases respectively, with 12 bases between them. CDR1 SEHNR and CDR2 FQNEAQ come from the germline V gene (reference sequence). The CDR3 spans 14 residues. CDR3 amino acids: CASSFTGGVDTQYF. CDR3 DNA: TGTGCCAGCAGCTTCACAGGGGGGGTAGATACGCAGTATTTT.

This clone was seen repeatedly, ten times or more. Other nucleotide sequences from this sample produce the same CDR3. The chain couples TRBV12-3 or TRBV12-4 to TRBJ2-1; 7 positions match TRBD1. With V trimmed by 4 bases and J by 10 bases, 10 bases remained unmatched. This CDR3 comprises 14 residues. The CDR3 nucleotides read TGTGCCAGCAGTTCCCTCCCAGGGACAGTGGAGCAGTTCTTC. Translated, it gives CASSSLPGTVEQFF.

This clone appeared many times. The rearrangement links TRBV3-1 to TRBJ2-7; 14 bases match TRBD2. The V gene's germline CDR1 is LGHDT and CDR2 YNNKEL (reference sequence). The CDR3 length is 15 residues. J lost 11 bases, V lost 5 bases, and 11 bases had no gene match. The DNA for the CDR3 is TGTGCCAGCAGCACTTCCGGGACTAGCGGGAGAGGGAAGTACTTC. The encoded protein is CASSTSGTSGRGKYF.

This clone showed up many times. This sample includes further DNA sequences coding for the same CDR3. The CDR3 spells CATSVGPMEDTQYF. CDR3 nucleotides: TGTGCCACCAGTGTTGGGCCAATGGAGGATACGCAGTATTTT. The J gene is TRBJ2-3, the V gene TRBV24-1, with unresolved D. Trimming took off 5 bases at V and 6 bases at J, with 14 bases between the two ends. From germline, CDR1 is KGHDR and CDR2 SFDVKD. The CDR3 spans 14 residues.

This clone has just a few counts. This rearrangement joins TRBV6-5 to TRBJ2-2; TRBD2 matches at 7 bases. CDR1 and CDR2 (germline): MNHEY, SVGAGI. After removal of 0 bases from V and 3 bases from J, the junction contained 7 bases not matched to a gene. The CDR3 sequence is 17 residues long. The CDR3, as DNA: TGTGCCAGCAGTTACTCGAGGCTAGCGGAGGACACCGGGGAGCTGTTTTTT. Its translation is CASSYSRLAEDTGELFF.

This clone has ten or more counts. CDR3 sequence reads: CASSETGVEQYF. As DNA, the CDR3 is TGCGCCAGCAGCGAGACAGGGGTCGAGCAGTACTTC. The chain joins TRBV5-1 to TRBJ2-7, with 8 bases lining up with TRBD1. Germline loops: CDR1 SGHRS, CDR2 YFSETQ. The V gene end was trimmed by 4 bases and the J gene end by 6 bases; junction bases not matched to a gene: 3. The length of the CDR3 is 12 residues.